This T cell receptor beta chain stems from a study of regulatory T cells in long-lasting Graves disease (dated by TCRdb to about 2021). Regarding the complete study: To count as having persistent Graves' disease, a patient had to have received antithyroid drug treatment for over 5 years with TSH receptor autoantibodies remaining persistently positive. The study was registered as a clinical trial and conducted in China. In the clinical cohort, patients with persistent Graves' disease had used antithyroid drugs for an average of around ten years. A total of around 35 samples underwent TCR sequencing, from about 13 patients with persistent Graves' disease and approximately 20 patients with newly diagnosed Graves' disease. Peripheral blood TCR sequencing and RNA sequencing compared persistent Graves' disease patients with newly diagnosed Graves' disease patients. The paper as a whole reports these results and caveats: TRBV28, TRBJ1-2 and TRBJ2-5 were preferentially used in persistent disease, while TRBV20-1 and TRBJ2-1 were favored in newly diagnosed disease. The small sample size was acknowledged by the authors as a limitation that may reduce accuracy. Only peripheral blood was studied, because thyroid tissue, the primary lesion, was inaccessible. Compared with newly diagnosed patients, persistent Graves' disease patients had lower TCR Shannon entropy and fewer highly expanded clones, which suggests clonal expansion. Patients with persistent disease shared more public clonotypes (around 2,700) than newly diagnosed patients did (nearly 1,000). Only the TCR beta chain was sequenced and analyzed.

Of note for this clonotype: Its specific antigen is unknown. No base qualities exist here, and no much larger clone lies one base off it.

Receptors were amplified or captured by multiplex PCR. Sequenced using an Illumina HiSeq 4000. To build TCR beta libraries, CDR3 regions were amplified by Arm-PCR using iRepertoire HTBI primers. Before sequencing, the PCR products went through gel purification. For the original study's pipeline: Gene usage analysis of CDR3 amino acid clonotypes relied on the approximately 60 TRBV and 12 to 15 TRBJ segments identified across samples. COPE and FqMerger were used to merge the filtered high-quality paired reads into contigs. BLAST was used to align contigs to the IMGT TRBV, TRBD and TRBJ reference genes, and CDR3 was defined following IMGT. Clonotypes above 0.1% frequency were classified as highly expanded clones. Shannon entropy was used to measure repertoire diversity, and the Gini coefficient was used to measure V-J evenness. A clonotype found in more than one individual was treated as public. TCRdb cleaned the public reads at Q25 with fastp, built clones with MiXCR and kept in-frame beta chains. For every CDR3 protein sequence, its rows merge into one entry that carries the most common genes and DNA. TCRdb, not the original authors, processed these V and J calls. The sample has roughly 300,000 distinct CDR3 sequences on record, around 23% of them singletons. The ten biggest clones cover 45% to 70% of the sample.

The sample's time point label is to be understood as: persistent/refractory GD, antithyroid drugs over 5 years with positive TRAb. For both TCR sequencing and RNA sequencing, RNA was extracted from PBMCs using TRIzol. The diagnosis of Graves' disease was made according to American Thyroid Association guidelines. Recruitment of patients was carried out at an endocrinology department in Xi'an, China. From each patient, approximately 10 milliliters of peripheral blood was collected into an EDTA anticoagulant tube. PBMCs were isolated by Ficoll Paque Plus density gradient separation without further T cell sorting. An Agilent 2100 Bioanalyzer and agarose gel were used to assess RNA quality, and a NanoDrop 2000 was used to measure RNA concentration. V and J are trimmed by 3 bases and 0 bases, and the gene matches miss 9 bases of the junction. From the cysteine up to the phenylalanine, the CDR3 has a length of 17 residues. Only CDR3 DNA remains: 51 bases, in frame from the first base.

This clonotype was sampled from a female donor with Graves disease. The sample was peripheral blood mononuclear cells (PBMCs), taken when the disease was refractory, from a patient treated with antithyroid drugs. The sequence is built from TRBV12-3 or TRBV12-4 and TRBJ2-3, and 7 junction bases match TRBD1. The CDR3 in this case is CASSFRTGTESTDTQYF. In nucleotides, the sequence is TGTGCCAGCAGTTTCAGGACCGGGACAGAGAGCACAGATACGCAGTATTTT.